A single sample gave rise to the 5 T cell receptor beta chains below, sequenced in a study of Ad26.COV2.S vaccination and SARS-CoV-2 variants. Sequencing used immunoSEQ multiplex PCR; TCRdb keeps in-frame clones, though not all of them. The repertoire holds about 390,000 clones, with about 92% as singletons. Treatment noted: roughly 18 received Ad26.COV2.S at low or high dose, single or two shots; about 5 received placebo; per-sample allocation not given. Vaccine and placebo recipients were sampled on day 63 after the first injection. The sequencing here drew on peripheral blood, taken in a trial of Ad26.COV2.S vaccine versus placebo. These receptor sequences come from a person between 18 and 65 years old who received the Ad26.COV2.S COVID-19 vaccine or a placebo.

The CDR3 coding sequence is TGCGCCAGCAGCCAAGATGTGGTCACGGATCGAACCTACGAGCAGTACTTC. It codes for CASSQDVVTDRTYEQYF. V usage is TRBV4-3 and J usage is TRBJ2-7; D is undetermined. This CDR3 has 17 residues. Looked up from germline, CDR1 is LGHNA and CDR2 is YSLEER. With 0 bases removed from V and 2 bases from J, the gap between germline ends came to 17 bases.

V and J are TRBV30 and TRBJ2-2; no definite D call. Trimming took 2 bases from V and 3 from J, leaving 13 bases between them. The germline V gene encodes CDR1 GTSNPN and CDR2 SVGIG (reference sequence). The CDR3 covers 15 residues. CDR3 coding DNA: TGTGCCTGGAGTAAAACCTATGTGGACACCGGGGAGCTGTTTTTT. Protein: CAWSKTYVDTGELFF.

The chain uses TRBV30 and TRBJ2-7; 7 nucleotides agree with TRBD2. CDR1 and CDR2 from the germline V gene are GTSNPN and SVGIG (reference sequence). Trimming removed 2 bases from V and 6 bases from J; junction bases left unmatched: 4. This CDR3 has 12 residues. CDR3 nucleotides: TGTGCCTGGAGTAATGGGGGGGGCGAGCAGTACTTC. It codes for CAWSNGGGEQYF.

This chain links TRBV28 with TRBJ2-5, with 9 bases identical to TRBD2. CDR3 length: 16 residues. The germline V gene encodes CDR1 MDHEN and CDR2 SYDVKM. Losses at the gene ends were 1 base for V and 7 bases for J; bases not matched to a gene: 10. The CDR3 is CASSLFQRGARGTQYF. CDR3 sequence (DNA): TGTGCCAGCAGTTTATTCCAGCGGGGGGCCCGGGGGACCCAGTACTTC. Complete variable domain (other parts from reference TRBV28 and TRBJ2-5): DVKVTQSSRYLVKRTGEKVFLECVQDMDHENMFWYRQDPGLGLRLIYFSYDVKMKEKGDIPEGYSVSREKKERFSLILESASTNQTSMYLCASSLFQRGARGTQYFGPGTRLLVL.

The chain recombines TRBV27 with TRBJ2-1, with 13 bases that match TRBD2. The CDR3 consists of 17 residues. Germline V gene lookup returns CDR1 MNHEY and CDR2 SMNVEV (reference sequence). V dropped 6 bases and J dropped 6; count of bases not matched to a gene: 11. CDR3 in DNA: TGTGCCAGCAGCCCCCTACGACTAGCGGGGGGCCCCAATGAGCAGTTCTTC. Translating gives CASSPLRLAGGPNEQFF.